Each of the 23 T cell receptor beta chains below was sequenced from the same sample in a study of cytomegalovirus exposure and HLA in healthy donors. PCR amplification relied on 60 Vbeta primers (plus 13 Jbeta primers). Some clones are missing from TCRdb's copy, which holds only in-frame ones; the method was immunoSEQ multiplex PCR. The sample lists 100,000 to 120,000 clones; over 60% were seen once. Sequenced sample: PBMCs. The receptors originated from a man in his thirties or forties in good health and CMV-seropositive.

The V and J genes are TRBV28 and TRBJ2-6; no clear D. The CDR3 covers 14 residues. Germline V gene lookup returns CDR1 MDHEN and CDR2 SYDVKM. V lost 2 bases to trimming and J lost 6 bases, with 8 bases between them. The CDR3 sequence is CASSLGVAANVLTF. CDR3 DNA sequence: TGTGCCAGCAGTTTAGGAGTAGCGGCCAACGTCCTGACTTTC.

The chain combines TRBV5-1 with TRBJ2-5, with TRBD1 matching over 9 bases. The CDR3 loop spans 16 amino acids. The V and J ends lost 3 bases and 1 base, in that order; junction bases with no gene match: 7. Germline V gene data show CDR1 as SGHRS and CDR2 as YFSETQ. CDR3: CASSYLWTGAQETQYF. DNA of the CDR3: TGCGCCAGCAGCTATTTGTGGACAGGGGCCCAAGAGACCCAGTACTTC.

J is TRBJ1-5 and V is TRBV19, with a tentative D call TRBD1 (6 bases). V was clipped by 5 bases and J by 0 bases, with 23 bases between them. The CDR3 loop spans 19 amino acids. CDR1 and CDR2 from the germline V gene are LNHDA and SQIVND (reference sequence). The CDR3 region is CASSAKGGTGTFSNQPQHF. As DNA, the CDR3 is TGTGCCAGTAGTGCAAAGGGGGGGACGGGTACCTTTAGCAATCAGCCCCAGCATTTT. The full variable domain, its missing parts supplied by reference TRBV19 and TRBJ1-5, is DGGITQSPKYLFRKEGQNVTLSCEQNLNHDAMYWYRQDPGQGLRLIYYSQIVNDFQKGDIAEGYSVSREKKESFPLTVTSAQKNPTAFYLCASSAKGGTGTFSNQPQHFGDGTRLSIL.

The chain links TRBV5-1 to TRBJ2-5; tentatively, D is TRBD2 (6 bases). The J call may be in error: the DNA end matches TRBJ2-7 better. The CDR3 totals 14 residues. Germline V gene sequence: CDR1 SGHRS, CDR2 YFSETQ. The CDR3 region is CASSWGVGPYEQYF. Here the CDR3 DNA reads TGCGCCAGCAGCTGGGGGGTAGGGCCCTACGAGCAGTACTTC.

CDR3 in amino acids: CATGQSYEQYF. The CDR3 DNA follows: TGTGCCACCGGACAATCCTACGAGCAGTACTTC. The J gene is TRBJ2-7, the V gene TRBV15; a possible D gene is TRBD1 (5 bases). V lost 8 bases and J 1 base, leaving 6 bases between the germline ends. CDR1 and CDR2 from the germline V gene are LNHNV and YYDKDF (reference sequence). The CDR3 totals 11 residues.

This clone has just one count. The J gene is TRBJ1-6, the V gene TRBV30; 8 bases match TRBD1. Germline V gene sequence: CDR1 GTSNPN, CDR2 SVGIG (reference sequence). The CDR3 contains 18 residues. V was clipped by 5 bases and J by 0 bases; unmatched bases: 12. This chain's CDR3 is CAWEFGQGLSSYNSPLHF. The CDR3 coding sequence is TGTGCCTGGGAGTTTGGACAGGGCCTAAGCTCCTATAATTCACCCCTCCACTTT.

CDR3 bases: TGTGCCAGCAGCCCGACTAGCTCCTACGAGCAGTACTTC. Translating it yields CASSPTSSYEQYF. This sequence joins TRBV14 and TRBJ2-7, with D possibly being TRBD2 (6 bases). Germline-derived CDR1 and CDR2 are SGHDN and FVKESK. The CDR3 runs to 13 residues. The germline V and J ends were trimmed by 4 bases and 0 bases, with 7 bases remaining between them.

The V call is TRBV5-1, the J call TRBJ2-3, with D perhaps TRBD2 (5 bases). This CDR3 has 14 amino acids. V was shortened by 6 bases and J by 8 bases, with 19 bases between the two germline ends. Germline lookup yields CDR1 SGHRS and CDR2 YFSETQ. CDR3 loop: CASTISLDGSTQYF. CDR3 DNA: TGCGCCAGCACCATTTCACTCGATGGGAGTACGCAGTATTTT.

Comments on this clone: One junction end does not reproduce the germline sequence, and a read error may be involved. The V call is TRBV4-1, the J call TRBJ2-5, with a possible D match to TRBD1 (6 bases). Per the germline V gene, CDR1 is MGHRA and CDR2 is YSYEKL. There are 17 residues in the CDR3. The CDR3 loop reads CASSQDFLDRGQATQYF. For the CDR3, the DNA is TGCGCCAGCAGCCAAGATTTCTTGGACAGAGGCCAAGCGACCCAGTACTTC.

The V gene is TRBV28, the J gene TRBJ2-3; D may be TRBD1 (6 bases). The germline V gene encodes CDR1 MDHEN and CDR2 SYDVKM. The CDR3 is 12 amino acids. Trimming shortened V by 5 bases and J by 6 bases, and 9 bases separated the two germline ends. The CDR3 is CASSTGFDTQYF. Here the CDR3 DNA reads TGTGCCAGCAGTACAGGGTTCGATACGCAGTATTTT.

The chain combines TRBV2 with TRBJ1-5; tentatively, D is TRBD1 (5 bases). Trimming stripped 2 bases from V and 0 bases from J, with 20 bases between. The CDR3 contains 19 residues. CDR1 SNHLY and CDR2 FYNNEI come from the germline V gene. CDR3 coding DNA: TGTGCCAGCAGTGAATCCTTACCCTCCAGGGACTATAGCAATCAGCCCCAGCATTTT. This codes for CASSESLPSRDYSNQPQHF.

The chain recombines TRBV9 with TRBJ1-4; D remains unclear. Between the trimmed V and J ends, which lost 3 bases and 1 base, there was a span of 10 bases. The CDR3 totals 15 residues. Germline CDR1 is SGDLS and CDR2 is YYNGEE. The CDR3: CASSAREGTNEKLFF. The CDR3 region has the DNA TGTGCCAGCAGCGCACGGGAGGGAACTAATGAAAAACTGTTTTTT.

CDR3 DNA sequence: TGTGCCAGTAGTCTGAGTATCGGGACAGCCTACGAGCAGTACTTC. The encoded protein is CASSLSIGTAYEQYF. This chain uses TRBV19 with TRBJ2-7; 7 nucleotides match TRBD1. The V gene's germline CDR1 is LNHDA and CDR2 SQIVND (reference sequence). Trimming at V came to 5 bases and at J to 2 bases, leaving 9 bases not matched to a gene. The CDR3 runs to 15 residues.

Note on this clone: Other DNA sequences in this sample translate to the same CDR3. The chain employs TRBV5-1 and TRBJ2-3, with 9 bases that match TRBD2. V was clipped by 0 bases and J by 2 bases; unmatched bases: 4. In germline, CDR1 is SGHRS, CDR2 YFSETQ. CDR3 size: 16 residues. CDR3 sequence: CASSLGAGGTTDTQYF. The CDR3, as DNA: TGCGCCAGCAGCTTGGGAGCGGGGGGAACCACAGATACGCAGTATTTT.

This rearrangement joins TRBV5-4 to TRBJ2-5, with 8 positions matching TRBD2. After removal of 4 bases from V and 4 bases from J, the junction contained 9 bases not matched to a gene. This CDR3 contains 15 residues. CDR1 is SGHNT, CDR2 YYREEE, per germline (reference sequence). The CDR3 DNA reads as TGTGCCAGCAGCGCCGGGGGGGCGAGGGGAGAGACCCAGTACTTC. This gives the protein CASSAGGARGETQYF.

This clone appeared a few times. The chain recombines TRBV5-1 with TRBJ2-2, with D perhaps TRBD2 (5 bases). Per the germline V gene, CDR1 is SGHRS and CDR2 is YFSETQ. With 1 base removed from V and 3 bases from J, the gap between germline ends came to 10 bases. The CDR3 covers 15 residues. DNA of the CDR3: TGCGCCAGCAGCTTGAGACCGGAGGACACCGGGGAGCTGTTTTTT. It encodes CASSLRPEDTGELFF.

The CDR3 spells CASRATSGAWDEQFF. The CDR3, as DNA: TGTGCCAGCAGGGCAACTAGCGGCGCTTGGGATGAGCAGTTCTTC. The chain links TRBV6-5 to TRBJ2-1; 8 bases fit TRBD2. This CDR3 region has 15 residues. Looked up from germline, CDR1 is MNHEY and CDR2 is SVGAGI. V was pared by 6 bases and J by 8 bases, with 12 bases of the junction left unmatched.

Here the CDR3 reads CASSLEQTSETQYF. The CDR3 region has the DNA TGTGCCAGCAGCTTAGAACAGACATCAGAGACCCAGTACTTC. The chain couples TRBV7-2 to TRBJ2-5; D is unresolved. CDR3 length equals 14 residues. In germline, CDR1 is SGHTA, CDR2 FQGNSA. V was clipped by 1 base and J by 4 bases, with 10 bases between them.

The V call is TRBV19, the J call TRBJ1-6; 10 positions match TRBD1. The CDR3 consists of 14 residues. V lost 5 bases and J lost 10; bases outside the gene matches: 5. In germline, CDR1 is LNHDA, CDR2 SQIVND (reference sequence). The CDR3 sequence is CASSRTGGESPLHF. CDR3 bases: TGTGCCAGTAGTCGGACAGGGGGGGAATCACCCCTCCACTTT.

This clone has only a few counts. This chain connects TRBV19 to TRBJ2-6, with a tentative D call TRBD1 (5 bases). The germline V gene encodes CDR1 LNHDA and CDR2 SQIVND (reference sequence). V lost 4 bases to trimming and J lost 2 bases, with 12 bases between them. The CDR3 extends over 16 amino acids. This CDR3 is CASSTETDPGANVLTF. The CDR3 DNA follows: TGTGCCAGTAGTACTGAGACAGATCCTGGGGCCAACGTCCTGACTTTC. The full variable domain, its missing parts supplied by reference TRBV19 and TRBJ2-6, is DGGITQSPKYLFRKEGQNVTLSCEQNLNHDAMYWYRQDPGQGLRLIYYSQIVNDFQKGDIAEGYSVSREKKESFPLTVTSAQKNPTAFYLCASSTETDPGANVLTFGAGSRLTVL.

The chain links TRBV7-2 to TRBJ2-1, with TRBD2 matching over 7 bases. V lost 0 bases, J lost 9 bases, and 5 bases stayed unmatched. Germline V CDR1 and CDR2: SGHTA, FQGNSA. The CDR3 length is 14 residues. CDR3 DNA sequence: TGTGCCAGCAGCTTAGCGTTAAGCGGGGCTGAGCAGTTCTTC. It is translated as CASSLALSGAEQFF.

The V call is TRBV6-5, the J call TRBJ1-3; no clear D. CDR1 and CDR2 (germline): MNHEY, SVGAGI. V was shortened by 0 bases and J by 0 bases, with 6 bases between the two germline ends. The CDR3 spans 15 residues. This CDR3 is CASSYSGSSGNTIYF. The CDR3 coding sequence is TGTGCCAGCAGTTACTCGGGCAGCTCTGGAAACACCATATATTTT.

The rearrangement links TRBV10-3 to TRBJ2-5; D might be TRBD1 (6 bases). Looked up from germline, CDR1 is ENHRY and CDR2 is SYGVKD. V lost 2 bases and J 1 base, leaving 11 bases between the germline ends. There are 15 residues in the CDR3. The CDR3 spells CAISEARGFQETQYF. The CDR3, as DNA: TGTGCCATCAGTGAGGCCAGGGGTTTCCAAGAGACCCAGTACTTC.